Below are 28 T cell receptor beta chains sequenced from a single sample in a study of early T cells in non-severe SARS-CoV-2 infection. TCRdb ran MiXCR on the 5' RACE reads and lists one entry per CDR3 protein. The data hold approximately 52,000 distinct CDR3 sequences, with 14% to 15% observed a single time. The sample was whole blood, taken at baseline. These receptors were taken from an adult who was a healthcare worker with PCR-confirmed SARS-CoV-2 infection or an uninfected control (not recorded which).

There are many counts of this clonotype. V usage is TRBV18 and J usage is TRBJ1-5; no reliable D call. Germline V gene lookup returns CDR1 KGHSH and CDR2 LQKENI. The CDR3 covers 10 residues. V was trimmed by 3 bases and J by 9 bases, leaving 3 bases between them. This CDR3 is CASSPAPQHF. In DNA form, the CDR3 reads TGTGCCAGCTCACCCGCGCCCCAGCATTTT.

This clonotype turned up a few times. The chain has TRBV5-1 and TRBJ2-3; TRBD1 agrees at 9 bases. V shed 4 bases and J 1 base; nucleotides not matched to a gene: 7. Germline V gives CDR1 SGHRS, CDR2 YFSETQ. The CDR3 contains 16 residues. In DNA, the CDR3 is TGCGCCAGCAGCCAAGGAACAGGGGGCGGCACAGATACGCAGTATTTT. Translation: CASSQGTGGGTDTQYF.

This clonotype was seen a handful of times. The chain combines TRBV29-1 with TRBJ2-2, with D perhaps being TRBD1 or TRBD2 (5 bases each). CDR1 SQVTM and CDR2 ANQGSEA come from the germline V gene. CDR3 length equals 13 residues. V gave up 7 bases and J gave up 6 bases, with 15 bases separating them. Written as DNA, the CDR3 is TGCAGCGCTGTGGGACGGACGGCCGGGGAGCTGTTTTTT. It translates to CSAVGRTAGELFF.

This clonotype was counted ten times or more. This chain connects TRBV6-6 to TRBJ2-4; TRBD1 matches 9 bases. The trim removed 6 bases at V and 1 base at J, leaving 4 bases unmatched. The CDR3 length is 15 residues. CDR1 and CDR2 (germline): MNHNY, SVGAGI (reference sequence). The CDR3 sequence is CASSSGTGAKNIQYF. In DNA form, the CDR3 reads TGTGCCAGCAGCTCCGGGACAGGGGCCAAAAACATTCAGTACTTC.

This clonotype was counted between two and nine times. The chain has TRBV12-3 or TRBV12-4 and TRBJ2-2; 10 bases fit TRBD1. This CDR3 spans 13 amino acids. V shed 6 bases, J shed 7 bases, and the junction held 2 bases outside the gene matches. The CDR3 nucleotides are TGTGCCAGCAGGTGGACAGGGGGCGGGGAGCTGTTTTTT. Translated: CASRWTGGGELFF.

In its sample, this clonotype was seen a few times. V and J are TRBV4-2 and TRBJ2-7, with 7 bases that match TRBD2. Germline CDR1 LGHNA, CDR2 YNFKEQ. Trimming at V came to 0 bases and at J to 2 bases, leaving 4 bases not matched to a gene. The CDR3 length is 15 residues. The CDR3 protein is CASSQDPSGAYEQYF. CDR3 bases: TGTGCCAGCAGCCAAGATCCCAGCGGGGCCTACGAGCAGTACTTC.

The sample holds a few counts of this clonotype. The chain employs TRBV5-4 and TRBJ2-7; D perhaps matches TRBD2 (6 bases). The CDR3 is made up of 15 amino acids. The germline V gene encodes CDR1 SGHNT and CDR2 YYREEE (reference sequence). V was pared by 3 bases and J by 0 bases, with 13 bases between. The CDR3 spells CASSSRESSSYEQYF. DNA for the CDR3: TGTGCCAGCAGCTCCCGGGAGTCAAGCTCCTACGAGCAGTACTTC.

Ten or more counts support this clonotype. The rearrangement links TRBV5-1 to TRBJ2-7, with 11 bases matching TRBD2. CDR1 is SGHRS, CDR2 YFSETQ, per germline. There are 17 residues in the CDR3. The trim removed 0 bases at V and 5 bases at J, leaving 10 bases unmatched. The CDR3 is CASSLVRLAGGVDEQYF. The CDR3 DNA reads TGCGCCAGCAGCTTGGTTCGGCTAGCGGGAGGAGTCGACGAGCAGTACTTC.

The V gene is TRBV11-2, the J gene TRBJ1-4; unclear D gene. The ends were cut back, 5 bases at V and 8 bases at J, with 9 bases in the middle. The CDR3 is 12 residues long. The germline gives CDR1 SGHAT, CDR2 FQNNGV. The CDR3 spells CASSPRWEKLFF. The CDR3 DNA follows: TGTGCCAGCAGCCCCCGTTGGGAAAAACTGTTTTTT.

The chain joins TRBV11-3 to TRBJ2-7; D may match TRBD1 or TRBD2 (5 bases each). The germline V gene encodes CDR1 SGHNT and CDR2 YENEEA. Trimming cost V 8 bases and J 4 bases, with 12 bases left between them. The CDR3 loop spans 12 amino acids. The CDR3 DNA reads as TGTGCCAGCGGCCGGGGACGGTACGAGCAGTACTTC. Amino acids: CASGRGRYEQYF.

The chain links TRBV12-3 or TRBV12-4 to TRBJ1-4; TRBD1 agrees at 9 bases. There are 15 residues in the CDR3. V shed 5 bases, J shed 5 bases, and the junction held 6 bases outside the gene matches. This chain's CDR3 is CASSPGTGPNEKLFF. The CDR3 DNA reads TGTGCCAGCAGTCCCGGGACAGGGCCCAATGAAAAACTGTTTTTT.

Ten or more counts support this clonotype. The gene calls are TRBV29-1 and TRBJ1-4; D is uncertain. The CDR3 is 12 amino acids. Germline V gene data show CDR1 as SQVTM and CDR2 as ANQGSEA. The V end was cut by 4 bases, the J end by 4 bases, with 7 bases between. The DNA of the CDR3 is TGCAGCGTTGGGGTCCATAATGAAAAACTGTTTTTT. Its translation: CSVGVHNEKLFF.

The chain employs TRBV7-9 and TRBJ2-5; TRBD2 agrees at 7 bases. V was clipped by 0 bases and J by 4 bases; unmatched bases: 8. This CDR3 has 16 residues. In germline, CDR1 is SEHNR, CDR2 FQNEAQ (reference sequence). Here the CDR3 reads CASSLATAGRAETQYF. CDR3 nucleotide sequence: TGTGCCAGCAGCTTAGCGACTGCAGGGAGGGCAGAGACCCAGTACTTC.

This clonotype was seen repeatedly, ten times or more. CDR3 protein: CASSLGRGLSYEQYF. The CDR3 nucleotides read TGTGCCAGCAGCTTGGGCCGCGGACTCTCCTACGAGCAGTACTTC. The V gene is TRBV7-2, the J gene TRBJ2-7; the D gene is possibly TRBD2 (5 bases). The CDR3 runs 15 residues. Germline CDR1 and CDR2: SGHTA and FQGNSA. Trimming stripped 3 bases from V and 0 bases from J, with 12 bases between.

The rearrangement links TRBV5-5 to TRBJ2-1; 10 nucleotides match TRBD2. This CDR3 contains 15 residues. V dropped 4 bases and J dropped 3; count of bases not matched to a gene: 4. Germline assignment: CDR1 SGHKS and CDR2 YYEKEE (reference sequence). The chain's CDR3 is CASSTASGSYNEQFF. CDR3 nucleotide sequence: TGTGCCAGCAGCACCGCTAGCGGGAGCTACAATGAGCAGTTCTTC.

This clonotype was observed a handful of times. This sequence joins TRBV6-5 and TRBJ2-1; D unresolved. The germline V gene encodes CDR1 MNHEY and CDR2 SVGAGI. The CDR3 covers 12 residues. Trimming pared 5 bases from V and 8 bases from J, leaving 10 bases between. CDR3 DNA sequence: TGTGCCAGCAGTGCGCGGAAGGATGAGCAGTTCTTC. Translated, it gives CASSARKDEQFF.

The V gene is TRBV7-6, the J gene TRBJ2-3; D uncertain. Trimming took off 5 bases at V and 7 bases at J, with 10 bases between the two ends. Per the germline V gene, CDR1 is SGHVS and CDR2 is FNYEAQ. The CDR3 runs 12 residues. The CDR3 nucleotides are TGTGCCAGCAGCCCGCTGATGAATACGCAGTATTTT. Protein product: CASSPLMNTQYF. Filled out from reference TRBV7-6 and TRBJ2-3, the complete variable domain reads GAGVSQSPRYKVTKRGQDVALRCDPISGHVSLYWYRQALGQGPEFLTYFNYEAQQDKSGLPNDRFSAERPEGSISTLTIQRTEQRDSAMYRCASSPLMNTQYFGPGTRLTVL.

There are a few counts of this clonotype. This chain uses TRBV4-1 with TRBJ2-3; 9 nucleotides match TRBD2. The CDR3 consists of 18 residues. V was clipped by 1 base and J by 5 bases; unmatched bases: 13. Germline V lookup: CDR1 MGHRA, CDR2 YSYEKL. The CDR3 DNA reads as TGCGCCAGCAGCCAAGTTCTCGGGTCCCGCGGGAGGGAAGATACGCAGTATTTT. This codes for CASSQVLGSRGREDTQYF.

The V call is TRBV29-1, the J call TRBJ2-5; D not certain. The V gene lost 8 bases and the J gene lost 0 bases, with 16 bases spanning the gap. The CDR3 spans 14 residues. Germline V lookup: CDR1 SQVTM, CDR2 ANQGSEA. The CDR3 loop reads CSFNSGEYQETQYF. CDR3 DNA: TGCAGCTTTAACTCAGGAGAGTACCAAGAGACCCAGTACTTC.

This sequence joins TRBV30 and TRBJ1-1; D gene unclear. Germline V gene data show CDR1 as GTSNPN and CDR2 as SVGIG (reference sequence). CDR3 length: 13 residues. The V end was cut by 4 bases, the J end by 3 bases, with 12 bases between. The CDR3 region is CAWTWTLDTEAFF. The CDR3 bases are TGTGCCTGGACTTGGACCTTGGACACTGAAGCTTTCTTT.

This clonotype was counted between two and nine times. The CDR3 bases are TGCGCCAGCAGGGAACGGACAGGTCCCCGACCTTCGGCGCAGTATTTT. Translated: CASRERTGPRPSAQYF. This sequence joins TRBV10-2 and TRBJ2-3, with 7 bases identical to TRBD1. The CDR3 contains 16 residues. CDR1 WSHSY and CDR2 SAAADI come from the germline V gene. The ends lost 6 bases at V and 10 bases at J; junction bases unmatched: 19.

CDR3 sequence: CAIGQGRYEQYF. The CDR3 nucleotides are TGTGCCATTGGACAGGGGAGGTACGAGCAGTACTTC. The chain has TRBV6-6 and TRBJ2-7; the match to TRBD1 covers 9 bases. The CDR3 is 12 residues long. With 10 bases clipped from V and 4 bases from J, the junction kept 5 bases outside the gene matches. Germline V gene data show CDR1 as MNHNY and CDR2 as SVGAGI (reference sequence).

There are a few counts of this clonotype. CDR3 loop: CASSFGREETQYF. CDR3 bases: TGTGCCAGCAGCTTCGGCAGGGAAGAGACCCAGTACTTC. The chain is built from TRBV5-4 and TRBJ2-5; possibly TRBD1 for D (5 bases). Trimming took 2 bases from V and 3 from J, leaving 8 bases between them. The CDR3 covers 13 residues. The germline gives CDR1 SGHNT, CDR2 YYREEE (reference sequence).

This clonotype has a handful of counts. The chain carries TRBV20-1 and TRBJ2-3; 8 bases agree with TRBD2. Germline loops: CDR1 DFQATT, CDR2 SNEGSKA (reference sequence). Trimming cost V 5 bases and J 2 bases; bases outside gene matches: 9. CDR3 size: 15 residues. CDR3 amino acids: CSALPLAGTTDTQYF. The DNA of the CDR3 is TGCAGTGCTTTACCATTAGCGGGAACCACAGATACGCAGTATTTT.

This clonotype appeared a single time. This chain joins TRBV10-3 and TRBJ1-1; D unclear. Trimming took off 2 bases at V and 0 bases at J, with 7 bases between the two ends. The CDR3 is 14 residues long. Germline lookup yields CDR1 ENHRY and CDR2 SYGVKD. In nucleotides, the CDR3 is TGTGCCATCAGTGAGGAACGGATGAACACTGAAGCTTTCTTT. This gives the protein CAISEERMNTEAFF.

This clonotype came up a few times. The chain employs TRBV12-3 or TRBV12-4 and TRBJ1-3; D possibly corresponds to TRBD1 (6 bases). CDR3 length: 14 residues. The V end lost 8 bases, the J end lost 2 bases, and 13 bases lay between the germline ends. This CDR3 reads CASLQGTTGNTIYF. CDR3 sequence (DNA): TGTGCCAGCCTACAGGGAACTACTGGAAACACCATATATTTT.

This clonotype was detected only a few times. V usage is TRBV3-1 and J usage is TRBJ2-5, with D unresolved. Germline V gene sequence: CDR1 LGHDT, CDR2 YNNKEL (reference sequence). This CDR3 comprises 15 residues. Between the trimmed V and J ends, which lost 4 bases and 2 bases, there was a span of 14 bases. CDR3 in DNA: TGTGCCAGCAGCCTCCGGGCCAGAGGACAAGAGACCCAGTACTTC. Translated, it gives CASSLRARGQETQYF.

This clonotype has ten or more counts. This sequence joins TRBV5-1 and TRBJ2-1; TRBD2 agrees at 9 bases. The CDR3 runs to 14 residues. Germline CDR1 SGHRS, CDR2 YFSETQ. V lost 0 bases, J lost 9 bases, and 4 bases stayed unmatched. This chain's CDR3 is CASSLEAGGVEQFF. DNA of the CDR3: TGCGCCAGCAGCTTGGAGGCGGGAGGGGTTGAGCAGTTCTTC.